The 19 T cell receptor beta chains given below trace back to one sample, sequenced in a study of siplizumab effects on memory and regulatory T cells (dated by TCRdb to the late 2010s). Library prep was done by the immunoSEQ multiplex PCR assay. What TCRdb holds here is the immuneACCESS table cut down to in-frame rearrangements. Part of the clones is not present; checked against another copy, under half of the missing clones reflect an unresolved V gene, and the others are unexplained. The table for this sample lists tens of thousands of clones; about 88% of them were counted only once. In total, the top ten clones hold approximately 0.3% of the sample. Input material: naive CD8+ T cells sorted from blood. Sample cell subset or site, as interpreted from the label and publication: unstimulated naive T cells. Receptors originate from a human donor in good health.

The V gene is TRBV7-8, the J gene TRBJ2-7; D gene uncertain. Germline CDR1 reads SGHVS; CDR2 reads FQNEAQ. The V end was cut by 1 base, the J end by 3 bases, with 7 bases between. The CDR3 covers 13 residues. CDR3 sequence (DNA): TGTGCCAGCAGCTTAGACCCTTACTACGAGCAGTACTTC. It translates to CASSLDPYYEQYF.

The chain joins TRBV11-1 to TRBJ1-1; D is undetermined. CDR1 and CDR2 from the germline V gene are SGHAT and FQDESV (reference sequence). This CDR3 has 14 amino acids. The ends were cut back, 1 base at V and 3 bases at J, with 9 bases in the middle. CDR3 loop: CASSLGVGYTEAFF. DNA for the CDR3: TGTGCCAGCAGCTTAGGTGTGGGCTACACTGAAGCTTTCTTT.

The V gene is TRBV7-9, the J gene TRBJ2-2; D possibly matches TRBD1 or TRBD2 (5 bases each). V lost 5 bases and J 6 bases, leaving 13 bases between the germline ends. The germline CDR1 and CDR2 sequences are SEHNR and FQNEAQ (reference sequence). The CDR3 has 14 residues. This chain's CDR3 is CASSAWDRAGELFF. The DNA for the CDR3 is TGTGCCAGCAGCGCCTGGGACCGGGCCGGGGAGCTGTTTTTT.

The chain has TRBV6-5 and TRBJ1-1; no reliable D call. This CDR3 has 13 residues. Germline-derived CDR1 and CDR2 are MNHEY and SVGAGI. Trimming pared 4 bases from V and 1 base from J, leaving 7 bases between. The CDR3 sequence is CASSLGWNTEAFF. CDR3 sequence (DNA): TGTGCCAGCAGTTTGGGATGGAACACTGAAGCTTTCTTT.

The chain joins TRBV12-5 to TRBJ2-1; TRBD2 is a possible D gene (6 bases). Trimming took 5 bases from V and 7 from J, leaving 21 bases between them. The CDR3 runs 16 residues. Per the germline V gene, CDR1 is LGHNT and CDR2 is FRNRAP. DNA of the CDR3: TGTGCTAGTGGTCCGGGATTATTGGTCCGGGGGAATGAGCAGTTCTTC. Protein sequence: CASGPGLLVRGNEQFF.

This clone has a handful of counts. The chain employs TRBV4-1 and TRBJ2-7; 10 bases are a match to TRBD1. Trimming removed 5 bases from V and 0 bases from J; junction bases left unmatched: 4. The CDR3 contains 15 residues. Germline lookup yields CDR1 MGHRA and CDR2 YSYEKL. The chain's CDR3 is CASSTGQGGSYEQYF. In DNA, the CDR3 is TGCGCCAGCAGCACTGGACAGGGGGGCTCCTACGAGCAGTACTTC.

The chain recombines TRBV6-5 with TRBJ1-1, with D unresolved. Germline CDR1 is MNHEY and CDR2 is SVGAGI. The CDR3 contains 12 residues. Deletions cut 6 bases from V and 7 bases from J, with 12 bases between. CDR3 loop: CASSQEWGEAFF. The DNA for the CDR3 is TGTGCCAGCAGCCAAGAATGGGGTGAAGCTTTCTTT.

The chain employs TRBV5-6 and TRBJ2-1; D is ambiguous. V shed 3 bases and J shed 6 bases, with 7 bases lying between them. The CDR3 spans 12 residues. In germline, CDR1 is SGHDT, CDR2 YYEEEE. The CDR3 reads CASSWAPNEQFF. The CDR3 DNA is TGTGCCAGCAGCTGGGCCCCCAATGAGCAGTTCTTC.

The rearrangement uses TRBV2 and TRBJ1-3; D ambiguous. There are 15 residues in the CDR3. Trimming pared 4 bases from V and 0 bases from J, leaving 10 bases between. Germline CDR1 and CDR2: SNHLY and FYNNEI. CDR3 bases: TGTGCCAGCAGTGCCTGGGGTAGCTCTGGAAACACCATATATTTT. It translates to CASSAWGSSGNTIYF. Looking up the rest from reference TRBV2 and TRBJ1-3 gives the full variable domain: EPEVTQTPSHQVTQMGQEVILRCVPISNHLYFYWYRQILGQKVEFLVSFYNNEISEKSEIFDDQFSVERPDGSNFTLKIRSTKLEDSAMYFCASSAWGSSGNTIYFGEGSWLTVV.

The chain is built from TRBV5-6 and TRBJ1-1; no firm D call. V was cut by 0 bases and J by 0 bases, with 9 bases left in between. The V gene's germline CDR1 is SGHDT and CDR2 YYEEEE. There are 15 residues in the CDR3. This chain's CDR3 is CASSLGSGMNTEAFF. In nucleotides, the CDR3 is TGTGCCAGCAGCTTGGGAAGTGGTATGAACACTGAAGCTTTCTTT.

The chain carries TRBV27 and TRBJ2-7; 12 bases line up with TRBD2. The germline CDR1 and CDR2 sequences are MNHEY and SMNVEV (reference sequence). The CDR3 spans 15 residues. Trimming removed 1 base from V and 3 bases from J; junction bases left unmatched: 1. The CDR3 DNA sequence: TGTGCCAGCAGTTTATTGACTAGCGGGAGCTACGAGCAGTACTTC. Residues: CASSLLTSGSYEQYF.

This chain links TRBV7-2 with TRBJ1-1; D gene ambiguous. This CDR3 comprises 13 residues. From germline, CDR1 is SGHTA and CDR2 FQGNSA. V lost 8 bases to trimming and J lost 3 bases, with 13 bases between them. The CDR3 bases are TGTGCCAGCCTGATGGCCAGCTACACTGAAGCTTTCTTT. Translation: CASLMASYTEAFF.

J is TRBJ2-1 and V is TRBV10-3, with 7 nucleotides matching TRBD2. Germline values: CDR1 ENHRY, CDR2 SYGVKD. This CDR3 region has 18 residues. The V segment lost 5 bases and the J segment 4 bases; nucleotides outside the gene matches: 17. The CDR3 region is CAISPPAGDTPLYNEQFF. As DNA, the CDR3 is TGTGCCATCAGTCCCCCGGCGGGAGATACCCCACTATACAATGAGCAGTTCTTC.

In DNA, the CDR3 is TGTGCCAGCAGCCTCTTGGACGGCTACACCTTC. It translates to CASSLLDGYTF. The chain couples TRBV9 to TRBJ1-2; D unclear. The CDR3 runs to 11 residues. Germline V gives CDR1 SGDLS, CDR2 YYNGEE. The V gene lost 4 bases and the J gene lost 8 bases, with 9 bases spanning the gap.

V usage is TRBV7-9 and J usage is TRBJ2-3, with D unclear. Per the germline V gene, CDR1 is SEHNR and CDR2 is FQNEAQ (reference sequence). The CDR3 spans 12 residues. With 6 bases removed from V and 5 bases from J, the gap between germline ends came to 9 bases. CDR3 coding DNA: TGTGCCAGCAGATCATGGATAGATACGCAGTATTTT. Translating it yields CASRSWIDTQYF.

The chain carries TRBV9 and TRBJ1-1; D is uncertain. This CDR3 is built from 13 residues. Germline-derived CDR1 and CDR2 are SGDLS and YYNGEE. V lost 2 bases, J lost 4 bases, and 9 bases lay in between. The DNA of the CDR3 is TGTGCCAGCAGCGTCGACGGGCCCACTGAAGCTTTCTTT. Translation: CASSVDGPTEAFF.

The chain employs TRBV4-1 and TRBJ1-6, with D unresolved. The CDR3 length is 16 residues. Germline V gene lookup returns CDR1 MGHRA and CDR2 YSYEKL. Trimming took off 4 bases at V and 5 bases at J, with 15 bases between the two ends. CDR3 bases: TGCGCCAGCAGCCTCGGACCGGAGGCTCATAATTCACCCCTCCACTTT. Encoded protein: CASSLGPEAHNSPLHF.

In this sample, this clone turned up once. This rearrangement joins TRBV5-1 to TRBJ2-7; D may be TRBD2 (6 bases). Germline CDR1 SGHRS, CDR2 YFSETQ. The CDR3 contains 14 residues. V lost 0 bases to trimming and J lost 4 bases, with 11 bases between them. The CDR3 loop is CASSLARDLYEQYF. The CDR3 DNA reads TGCGCCAGCAGCTTGGCCAGGGACTTATACGAGCAGTACTTC.

The CDR3 sequence: CASSSSLAYEQYF. Here the CDR3 DNA reads TGCGCCAGCAGCTCGAGCCTAGCCTACGAGCAGTACTTC. The V call is TRBV5-1, the J call TRBJ2-7; D is uncertain. Germline values: CDR1 SGHRS, CDR2 YFSETQ. The CDR3 has 13 amino acids. The germline V and J ends were trimmed by 3 bases and 2 bases, with 9 bases remaining between them.